This T cell receptor beta chain originates from a study of blood T cells in healthy people across ages. This clonotype appeared many times. The CDR3 has 15 residues. Per the germline V gene, CDR1 is MGHRA and CDR2 is YSYEKL. Trimming cost V 4 bases and J 4 bases, with 14 bases left between them. Through a sample-barcoded 5' primer and a J-beta primer mix, a second PCR was run for about 7 to 12 cycles. TCRdb analysed the 5' RACE reads with MiXCR anew, one entry per CDR3 protein. The sample has around 500,000 distinct CDR3 sequences, roughly a quarter seen once; the top ten hold 3% to 4%. These records were also assigned to another study, of T cells of mothers and their children.

The TCR was taken from a boy aged 2 to 9 in good health. The specimen sequenced was blood. This chain connects TRBV4-1 to TRBJ1-5; D is undetermined. As DNA, the CDR3 is TGCGCCAGCAGCCTTGCCCCCGGGGAAAATCAGCCCCAGCATTTT. As protein: CASSLAPGENQPQHF.